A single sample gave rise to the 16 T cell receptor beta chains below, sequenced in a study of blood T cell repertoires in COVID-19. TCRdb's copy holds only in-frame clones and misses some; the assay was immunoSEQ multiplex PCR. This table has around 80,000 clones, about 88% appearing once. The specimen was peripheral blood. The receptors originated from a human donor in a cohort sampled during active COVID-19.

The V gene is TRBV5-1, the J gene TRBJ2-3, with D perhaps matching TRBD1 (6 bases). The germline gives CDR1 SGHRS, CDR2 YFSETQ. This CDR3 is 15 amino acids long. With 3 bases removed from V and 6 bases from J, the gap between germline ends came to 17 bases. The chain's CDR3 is CASSYSGTPRDTQYF. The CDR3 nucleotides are TGCGCCAGCAGCTATTCCGGGACACCTCGTGATACGCAGTATTTT.

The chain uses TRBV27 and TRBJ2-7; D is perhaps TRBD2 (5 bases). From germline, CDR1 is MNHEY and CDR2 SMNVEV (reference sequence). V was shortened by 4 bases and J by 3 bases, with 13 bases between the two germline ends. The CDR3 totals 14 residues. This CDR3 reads CASSSSTRNYEQYF. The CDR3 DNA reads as TGTGCCAGCAGTTCCTCCACTAGAAACTACGAGCAGTACTTC.

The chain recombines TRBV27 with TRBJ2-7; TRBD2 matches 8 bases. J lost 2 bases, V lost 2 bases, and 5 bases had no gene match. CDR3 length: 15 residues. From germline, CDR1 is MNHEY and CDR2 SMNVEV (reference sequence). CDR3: CASSLRTSGTYEQYF. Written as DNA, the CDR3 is TGTGCCAGCAGTTTAAGAACTAGCGGTACCTACGAGCAGTACTTC.

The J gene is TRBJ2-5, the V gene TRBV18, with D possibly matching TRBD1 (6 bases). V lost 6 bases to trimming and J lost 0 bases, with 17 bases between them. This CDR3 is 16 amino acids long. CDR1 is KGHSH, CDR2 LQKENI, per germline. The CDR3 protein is CASSLRQDLYQETQYF. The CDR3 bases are TGTGCCAGCTCCCTGAGACAGGACTTATACCAAGAGACCCAGTACTTC.

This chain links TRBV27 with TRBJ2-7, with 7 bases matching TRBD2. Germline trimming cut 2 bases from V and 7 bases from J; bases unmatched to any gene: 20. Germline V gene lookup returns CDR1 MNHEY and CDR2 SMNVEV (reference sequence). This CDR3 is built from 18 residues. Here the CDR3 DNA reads TGTGCCAGCAGTTTAAGTGGCGGGAGCGCGGGACTGCTTGAAGAGCAGTACTTC. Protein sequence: CASSLSGGSAGLLEEQYF.

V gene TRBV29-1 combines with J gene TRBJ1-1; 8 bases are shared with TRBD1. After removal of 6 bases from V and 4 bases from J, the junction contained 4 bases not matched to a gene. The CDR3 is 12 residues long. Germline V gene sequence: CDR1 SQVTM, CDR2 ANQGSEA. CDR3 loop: CSVQTGGTEAFF. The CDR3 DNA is TGCAGCGTGCAAACAGGGGGCACTGAAGCTTTCTTT.

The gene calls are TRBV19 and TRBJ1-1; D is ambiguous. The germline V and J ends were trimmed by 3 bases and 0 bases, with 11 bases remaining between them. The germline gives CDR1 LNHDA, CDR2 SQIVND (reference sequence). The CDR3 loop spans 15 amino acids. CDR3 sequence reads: CASSMLRRLNTEAFF. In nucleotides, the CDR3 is TGTGCCAGTAGTATGCTGCGGCGGCTGAACACTGAAGCTTTCTTT.

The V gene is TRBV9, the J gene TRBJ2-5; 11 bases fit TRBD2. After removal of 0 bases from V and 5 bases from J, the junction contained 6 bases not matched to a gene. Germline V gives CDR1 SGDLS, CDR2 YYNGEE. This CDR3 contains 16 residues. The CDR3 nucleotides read TGTGCCAGCAGCGTAGACGGTAGCGGGGGGGCGGAGACCCAGTACTTC. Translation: CASSVDGSGGAETQYF. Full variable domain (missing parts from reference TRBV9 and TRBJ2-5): DSGVTQTPKHLITATGQRVTLRCSPRSGDLSVYWYQQSLDQGLQFLIQYYNGEERAKGNILERFSAQQFPDLHSELNLSSLELGDSALYFCASSVDGSGGAETQYFGPGTRLLVL.

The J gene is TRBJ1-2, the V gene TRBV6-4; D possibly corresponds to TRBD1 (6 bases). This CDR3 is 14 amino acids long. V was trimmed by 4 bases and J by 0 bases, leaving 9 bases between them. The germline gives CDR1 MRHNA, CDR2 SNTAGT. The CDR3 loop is CASSAQGSNYGYTF. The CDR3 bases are TGTGCCAGCAGTGCACAGGGTTCTAACTATGGCTACACCTTC.

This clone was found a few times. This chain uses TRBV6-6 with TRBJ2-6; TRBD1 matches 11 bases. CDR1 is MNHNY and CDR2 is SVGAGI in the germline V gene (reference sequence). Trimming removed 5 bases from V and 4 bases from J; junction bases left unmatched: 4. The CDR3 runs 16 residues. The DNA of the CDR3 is TGTGCCAGCAGTGGACAGGGGGCGCTGGGGGCCAACGTCCTGACTTTC. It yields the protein CASSGQGALGANVLTF.

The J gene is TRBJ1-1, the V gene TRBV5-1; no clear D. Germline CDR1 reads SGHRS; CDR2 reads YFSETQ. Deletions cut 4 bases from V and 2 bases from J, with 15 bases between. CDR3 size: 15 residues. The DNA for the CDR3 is TGCGCCAGCAGCGTCGAGGTCAGTCCTAACACTGAAGCTTTCTTT. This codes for CASSVEVSPNTEAFF.

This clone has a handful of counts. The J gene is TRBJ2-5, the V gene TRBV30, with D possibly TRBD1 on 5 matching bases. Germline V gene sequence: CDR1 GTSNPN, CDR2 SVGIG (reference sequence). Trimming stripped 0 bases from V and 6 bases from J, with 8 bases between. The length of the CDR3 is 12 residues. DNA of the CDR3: TGTGCCTGGAGTGTTAGGGGAAAGACCCAGTACTTC. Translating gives CAWSVRGKTQYF.

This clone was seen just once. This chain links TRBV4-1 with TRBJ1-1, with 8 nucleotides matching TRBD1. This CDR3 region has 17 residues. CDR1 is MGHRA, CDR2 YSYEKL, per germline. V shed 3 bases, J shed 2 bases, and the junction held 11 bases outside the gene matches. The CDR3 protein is CASSQRGGQAFNTEAFF. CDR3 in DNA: TGCGCCAGCAGCCAGAGGGGGGGACAGGCGTTTAACACTGAAGCTTTCTTT.

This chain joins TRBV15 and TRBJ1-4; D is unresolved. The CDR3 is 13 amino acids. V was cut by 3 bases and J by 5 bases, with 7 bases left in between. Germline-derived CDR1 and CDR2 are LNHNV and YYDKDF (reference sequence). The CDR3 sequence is CATSRDFNEKLFF. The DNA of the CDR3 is TGTGCCACCAGCAGGGACTTCAATGAAAAACTGTTTTTT.

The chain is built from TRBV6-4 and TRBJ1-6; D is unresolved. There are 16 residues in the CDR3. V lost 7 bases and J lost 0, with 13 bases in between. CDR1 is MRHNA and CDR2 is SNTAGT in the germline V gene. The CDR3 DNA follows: TGTGCCAGCACCAGCAGGTCGAGCTCCTATAATTCACCCCTCCACTTT. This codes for CASTSRSSSYNSPLHF.

CDR3 sequence (DNA): TGCGCCAGCAGCTTACGGACAGGGGAGACCCAGTACTTC. Translation: CASSLRTGETQYF. This chain connects TRBV5-1 to TRBJ2-5; 8 bases match TRBD1. CDR3 length: 13 residues. CDR1 and CDR2 from the germline V gene are SGHRS and YFSETQ. J gave up 5 bases and V 2 bases, and 2 bases lay outside the gene matches.